These 21 T cell receptor beta chains were all obtained from the same sample, sequenced in a study of siplizumab effects on memory and regulatory T cells. Clones were read by immunoSEQ multiplex PCR, and TCRdb kept only the in-frame ones, dropping some. The sample holds 97,000 or so clones; roughly 92% are singletons and the top ten take approximately 1.2%. The sequencing sample was made of CD4+ T cells sorted from blood. The receptors were sampled from a human donor in good health.

This chain uses TRBV5-1 with TRBJ1-5; tentative D call: TRBD1 (6 bases). CDR1 and CDR2 from the germline V gene are SGHRS and YFSETQ. This CDR3 contains 13 residues. V lost 0 bases to trimming and J lost 6 bases, with 7 bases between them. CDR3 DNA: TGCGCCAGCAGCTTGGGGGGGGCTCAGCCCCAGCATTTT. It yields the protein CASSLGGAQPQHF.

This chain connects TRBV5-6 to TRBJ2-7, with D hard to call. Germline lookup yields CDR1 SGHDT and CDR2 YYEEEE. This CDR3 is built from 14 residues. The V end lost 1 base, the J end lost 5 bases, and 13 bases lay between the germline ends. In nucleotides, the CDR3 is TGTGCCAGCAGCTTGTCTGGGAAAATCAACGAGCAGTACTTC. It translates to CASSLSGKINEQYF.

The V and J genes are TRBV7-9 and TRBJ2-4, with D perhaps matching TRBD2 (5 bases). Germline CDR1 is SEHNR and CDR2 is FQNEAQ (reference sequence). Trimming cost V 4 bases and J 7 bases, with 17 bases left between them. The CDR3 runs 15 residues. The CDR3 nucleotides read TGTGCCAGCAGCTCTAGCCGTGGGCAGGAGAACATTCAGTACTTC. This gives the protein CASSSSRGQENIQYF.

The chain recombines TRBV9 with TRBJ2-1, with TRBD1 matching 8 bases. The CDR3 spans 16 residues. Germline lookup yields CDR1 SGDLS and CDR2 YYNGEE. V lost 4 bases and J lost 4; bases outside the gene matches: 10. The CDR3: CASSPRTGSMYNEQFF. The DNA for the CDR3 is TGTGCCAGCAGCCCGAGGACAGGGTCTATGTACAATGAGCAGTTCTTC.

The table lists this clone with a count of one. This chain links TRBV7-7 with TRBJ2-3; possible D gene TRBD1, 5 bases. V was pared by 4 bases and J by 4 bases, with 12 bases between. Germline V gives CDR1 SSHAT, CDR2 FNYEAQ (reference sequence). The CDR3 consists of 14 residues. CDR3 protein: CASSYSLQADTQYF. CDR3 nucleotides: TGTGCCAGCAGCTACTCCCTACAGGCAGATACGCAGTATTTT.

This clone came up once. The rearrangement joins TRBV5-5 to TRBJ1-2; D uncertain. V was shortened by 2 bases and J by 2 bases, with 7 bases between the two germline ends. The CDR3 sequence is 13 residues long. Germline V gene data show CDR1 as SGHKS and CDR2 as YYEKEE (reference sequence). The CDR3, as DNA: TGTGCCAGCAGCTTAGGCGGGAACTATGGCTACACCTTC. Translating it yields CASSLGGNYGYTF.

DNA for the CDR3: TGCGCCAGCAGCTTGGGACAAAAGGCGCGGGGAACTGAAGCTTTCTTT. It yields the protein CASSLGQKARGTEAFF. This chain links TRBV5-1 with TRBJ1-1; D is unclear. Germline CDR1 is SGHRS and CDR2 is YFSETQ. V lost 0 bases and J lost 5, with 17 bases in between. CDR3 length: 16 residues.

This chain connects TRBV5-1 to TRBJ1-2; TRBD1 is a possible D gene (6 bases). Germline assignment: CDR1 SGHRS and CDR2 YFSETQ. Deletions cut 3 bases from V and 8 bases from J, with 14 bases between. The CDR3 is made up of 13 amino acids. For the CDR3, the DNA is TGCGCCAGCAGCTACCAGGGGAAGGGCGGCTACACCTTC. This encodes CASSYQGKGGYTF.

The chain joins TRBV14 to TRBJ2-3; 14 bases line up with TRBD2. Germline CDR1 SGHDN, CDR2 FVKESK. The V gene end was trimmed by 3 bases and the J gene end by 2 bases; junction bases not matched to a gene: 10. The CDR3 totals 19 residues. CDR3 residues: CASSQPGLAGDFVTDTQYF. CDR3 in DNA: TGTGCCAGCAGCCAGCCGGGACTAGCGGGAGATTTTGTCACAGATACGCAGTATTTT.

The rearrangement links TRBV4-1 to TRBJ1-3, with TRBD1 as a possible D gene (6 bases). Germline V gives CDR1 MGHRA, CDR2 YSYEKL. Trimming removed 3 bases at V and 4 bases at J, with 13 bases between. This CDR3 is built from 15 residues. CDR3 residues: CASSQAGEGGNTIYF. Here the CDR3 DNA reads TGCGCCAGCAGCCAGGCAGGGGAGGGCGGAAACACCATATATTTT.

The chain combines TRBV7-9 with TRBJ2-5; TRBD1 matches 7 bases. V was pared by 5 bases and J by 9 bases, with 18 bases of the junction left unmatched. The germline V gene has CDR1 SEHNR and CDR2 FQNEAQ (reference sequence). The CDR3 length is 16 residues. CDR3 sequence reads: CASSPRQGTREGAQYF. The CDR3 nucleotides are TGTGCCAGCAGCCCCCGACAGGGCACTCGCGAAGGGGCCCAGTACTTC.

The chain combines TRBV5-5 with TRBJ2-7, with 8 bases identical to TRBD2. The CDR3 extends over 17 amino acids. CDR1 is SGHKS, CDR2 YYEKEE, per germline (reference sequence). V trimming: 1 base; J trimming: 2 bases; junction bases outside the gene matches: 11. As DNA, the CDR3 is TGTGCCAGCAGCTTGACCACCCTAACTAGCGGAACCTACGAGCAGTACTTC. Protein sequence: CASSLTTLTSGTYEQYF.

This clone was found once. The same CDR3 also results from other DNA sequences found in this sample. The CDR3 sequence: CASSPDGDYGYTF. In DNA, the CDR3 is TGCGCCAGCAGCCCGGACGGGGATTATGGCTACACCTTC. The chain links TRBV5-1 to TRBJ1-2, with unresolved D. CDR1 and CDR2 (germline): SGHRS, YFSETQ. The CDR3 length is 13 residues. V was cut by 4 bases and J by 5 bases, with 12 bases left in between.

The V call is TRBV6-6, the J call TRBJ2-1; D may match TRBD1 or TRBD2 (7 bases each). Germline values: CDR1 MNHNY, CDR2 SVGAGI (reference sequence). This CDR3 comprises 13 residues. Trimming took off 6 bases at V and 8 bases at J, with 14 bases between the two ends. DNA for the CDR3: TGTGCCAGCAGAGCATCAGGGGGGGATGAGCAGTTCTTC. Protein: CASRASGGDEQFF.

This chain uses TRBV28 with TRBJ2-1; 8 bases are shared with TRBD2. CDR3 length: 19 residues. V shed 2 bases and J 1 base; nucleotides not matched to a gene: 13. Germline V gene sequence: CDR1 MDHEN, CDR2 SYDVKM. The CDR3 sequence: CASSLDGGAGGRSYNEQFF. DNA of the CDR3: TGTGCCAGCAGTTTAGACGGGGGGGCTGGCGGTCGGTCCTACAATGAGCAGTTCTTC.

This clone was observed a single time. This chain joins TRBV6-5 and TRBJ2-7; no definite D call. Germline values: CDR1 MNHEY, CDR2 SVGAGI. Trimming left V 1 base short and J 11 bases short, with 9 bases between. The CDR3 runs to 11 residues. The CDR3 protein is CASSYLGKEYF. DNA of the CDR3: TGTGCCAGCAGTTACTTGGGGAAGGAGTACTTC.

This chain connects TRBV7-9 to TRBJ2-5; no clear D gene. V was cut by 1 base and J by 7 bases, with 4 bases left in between. The CDR3 covers 11 residues. The germline gives CDR1 SEHNR, CDR2 FQNEAQ (reference sequence). The CDR3 DNA sequence: TGTGCCAGCAGCTTAGGCGCGACCCAGTACTTC. Translated: CASSLGATQYF.

This chain uses TRBV6-5 with TRBJ1-2, with a possible D match to TRBD1 (5 bases). Germline V gene data show CDR1 as MNHEY and CDR2 as SVGAGI. CDR3 size: 13 residues. Between the trimmed V and J ends, which lost 5 bases and 7 bases, there was a span of 14 bases. The CDR3 region is CASSPRGRAGYTF. The CDR3 DNA reads TGTGCCAGCAGTCCACGGGGCAGGGCTGGCTACACCTTC.

V and J are TRBV6-5 and TRBJ2-5; D possibly corresponds to TRBD2 (6 bases). Trimming removed 6 bases at V and 0 bases at J, with 8 bases between. CDR1 is MNHEY and CDR2 is SVGAGI in the germline V gene. The CDR3 loop spans 13 amino acids. The CDR3 DNA sequence: TGTGCCAGCAGCCGGAGGGACCAAGAGACCCAGTACTTC. This sequence encodes CASSRRDQETQYF.

The rearrangement links TRBV2 to TRBJ2-7; D may be TRBD1 (6 bases). The V end was cut by 6 bases, the J end by 0 bases, with 12 bases between. Germline CDR1 SNHLY, CDR2 FYNNEI. CDR3 size: 14 residues. CDR3 sequence (DNA): TGTGCCAGCAGGCCACAGGGAACCTCCTACGAGCAGTACTTC. Its protein is CASRPQGTSYEQYF.

The chain joins TRBV7-2 to TRBJ1-5; 8 bases match TRBD1. With 4 bases clipped from V and 12 bases from J, the junction kept 5 bases outside the gene matches. The CDR3 extends over 12 amino acids. The V gene's germline CDR1 is SGHTA and CDR2 FQGNSA. This CDR3 is CASSSDRGSQHF. The CDR3 DNA follows: TGTGCCAGCAGCTCAGACAGGGGTAGCCAGCATTTT.